The clone carrying this T cell receptor (beta chain) was observed a single time. Germline V gene sequence: CDR1 ENHRY, CDR2 SYGVKD. The CDR3 covers 13 residues. V was cut by 0 bases and J by 5 bases, with 5 bases left in between. Sequenced by immunoSEQ multiplex PCR; TCRdb stores in-frame clones only, minus some. The data contain 35,000 to 55,000 clones, roughly four fifths of them seen just once; the ten biggest clones take up over 13%. The source of the sample is a study of PD-L1 blockade in urothelial cancer. Study-level background: Male patients with bladder-origin urothelial cancer numbered about nine tenths of the roughly 29.

Time point meaning: peripheral blood 6 weeks after treatment start. Patients presented with locally advanced or metastatic urothelial carcinoma. This TCR was sampled from a man aged 55 to 69 with urothelial cancer. The V call is TRBV10-3, the J call TRBJ2-1; D gene unclear. The specimen comprised PBMCs, sampled around atezolizumab (anti-PD-L1) treatment. The DNA of the CDR3 is TGTGCCATCAGTGAGTCGGCAGACAATGAGCAGTTCTTC. The encoded protein is CAISESADNEQFF.